This T cell receptor beta chain was sequenced during a study of CD8 T cells in Susac syndrome. Study background: There were Susac syndrome patients who were therapy-naive at blood draw, others on corticosteroids, and others on intravenous immunoglobulin alone. Study observations and caveats: The peak of CD8+ clonal expansion in Susac was seen in TEMRA cells and active patients. In its TCR sequencing and HLA analysis, the study acknowledged that the number of individuals was relatively small.

CDR1 is KGHDR and CDR2 is SFDVKD in the germline V gene. The V gene end was trimmed by 4 bases and the J gene end by 4 bases; junction bases not matched to a gene: 3. The CDR3 has 16 amino acids. Reverse transcription of roughly 0.5 to 1 ug RNA used random hexamers. Amplification of the TCR beta CDR3 was carried out by immunoSEQ multiplex PCR, which spanned a total of 54 Vbeta and 13 Jbeta segments. TCRdb analysed the immunoSEQ multiplex PCR reads with MiXCR anew, one entry per CDR3 protein. The table shows under 200,000 distinct CDR3 sequences, with 95% occurring only once. Worth noting for this clonotype: The antigen is unknown.

Source material: CD8+ T cells from PBMCs. This receptor was taken from a human donor with Susac syndrome. The chain recombines TRBV24-1 with TRBJ2-3; 14 nucleotides line up with TRBD2. CDR3: CATSERTSGGPDTQYF. Written as DNA, the CDR3 is TGTGCCACCAGTGAACGGACTAGCGGGGGGCCAGATACGCAGTATTTT.